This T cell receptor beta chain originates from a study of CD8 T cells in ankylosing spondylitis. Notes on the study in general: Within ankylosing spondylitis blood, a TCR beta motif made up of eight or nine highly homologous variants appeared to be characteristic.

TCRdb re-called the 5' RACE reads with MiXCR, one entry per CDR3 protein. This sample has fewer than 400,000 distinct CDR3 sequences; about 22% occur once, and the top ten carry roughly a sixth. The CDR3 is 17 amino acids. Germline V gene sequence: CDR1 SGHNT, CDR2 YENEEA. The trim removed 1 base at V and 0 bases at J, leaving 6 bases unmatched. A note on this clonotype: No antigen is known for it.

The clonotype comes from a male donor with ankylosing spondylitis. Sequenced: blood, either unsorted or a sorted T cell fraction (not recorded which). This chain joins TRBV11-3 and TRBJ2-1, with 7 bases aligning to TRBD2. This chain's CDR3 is CASSLGGGRPSYNEQFF. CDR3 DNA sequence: TGTGCCAGCAGCTTAGGGGGGGGGAGACCCTCCTACAATGAGCAGTTCTTC.